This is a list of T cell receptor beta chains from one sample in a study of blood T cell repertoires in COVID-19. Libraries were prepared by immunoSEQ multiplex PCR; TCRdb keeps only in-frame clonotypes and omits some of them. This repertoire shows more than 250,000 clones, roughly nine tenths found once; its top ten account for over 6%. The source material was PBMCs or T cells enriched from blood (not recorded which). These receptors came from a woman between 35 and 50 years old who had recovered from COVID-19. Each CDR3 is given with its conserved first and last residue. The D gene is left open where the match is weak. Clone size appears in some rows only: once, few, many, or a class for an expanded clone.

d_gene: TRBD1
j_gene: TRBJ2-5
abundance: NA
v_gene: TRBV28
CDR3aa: CASSLQGAQETQYF
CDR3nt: TGTGCCAGCAGCCTACAGGGGGCCCAGGAGACCCAGTACTTC

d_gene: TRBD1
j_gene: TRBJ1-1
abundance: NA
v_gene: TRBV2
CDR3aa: CASSGPGQGITEAFF
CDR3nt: TGTGCCAGCAGTGGACCGGGACAGGGCATCACTGAAGCTTTCTTT

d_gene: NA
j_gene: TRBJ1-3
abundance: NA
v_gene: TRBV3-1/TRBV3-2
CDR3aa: CASSRTGTGNTIYF
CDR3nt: TGTGCCAGCAGCCGTACAGGGACTGGAAACACCATATATTTT

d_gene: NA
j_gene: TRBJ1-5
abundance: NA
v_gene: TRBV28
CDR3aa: CASSLVPGGGNQPQHF
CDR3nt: TGTGCCAGCAGTTTAGTTCCCGGGGGAGGCAATCAGCCCCAGCATTTT

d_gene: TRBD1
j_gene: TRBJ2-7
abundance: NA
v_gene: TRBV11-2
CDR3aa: CASSLGVKYPGQGADEQYF
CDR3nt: TGTGCCAGCAGCTTAGGGGTGAAGTATCCGGGACAGGGGGCAGACGAGCAGTACTTC

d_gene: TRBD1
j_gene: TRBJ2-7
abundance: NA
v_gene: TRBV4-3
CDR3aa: CASSRDRDSYEQYF
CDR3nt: TGCGCCAGCAGCCGGGACAGAGACTCCTACGAGCAGTACTTC

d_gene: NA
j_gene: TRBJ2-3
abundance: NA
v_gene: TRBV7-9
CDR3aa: CASSYVGSTDTQYF
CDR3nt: TGTGCCAGCAGCTATGTCGGGAGCACAGATACGCAGTATTTT

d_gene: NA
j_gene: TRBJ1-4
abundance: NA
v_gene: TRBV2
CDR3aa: CASSLLSTNEKLFF
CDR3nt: TGTGCCAGCAGTCTCCTCTCAACTAATGAAAAACTGTTTTTT

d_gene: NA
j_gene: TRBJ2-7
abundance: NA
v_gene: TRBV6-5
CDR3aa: CASSYSGGSIYEQYF
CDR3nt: TGTGCCAGCAGTTACAGTGGAGGTAGTATCTACGAGCAGTACTTC

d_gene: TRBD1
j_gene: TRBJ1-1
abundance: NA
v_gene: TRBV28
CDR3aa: CASSSDRRRVEAFF
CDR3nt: TGTGCCAGCAGTTCGGACAGGCGTAGGGTGGAAGCTTTCTTT

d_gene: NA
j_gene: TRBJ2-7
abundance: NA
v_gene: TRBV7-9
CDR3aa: CASSLEAGISKTYEQYF
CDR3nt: TGTGCCAGCAGCTTAGAGGCCGGGATTTCGAAGACCTACGAGCAGTACTTC

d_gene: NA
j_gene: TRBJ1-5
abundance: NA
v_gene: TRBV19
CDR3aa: CASKGRAFEQPQHF
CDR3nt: TGTGCCAGTAAGGGCAGGGCTTTTGAGCAGCCCCAGCATTTT

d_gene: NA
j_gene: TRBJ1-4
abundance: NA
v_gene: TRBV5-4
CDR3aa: CASKEFTNEKLFF
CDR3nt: TGTGCCAGCAAGGAGTTTACTAATGAAAAACTGTTTTTT

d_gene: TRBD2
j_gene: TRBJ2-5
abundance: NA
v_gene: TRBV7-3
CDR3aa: CASSLHAGTSGQETQYF
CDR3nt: TGTGCCAGCAGCTTGCACGCGGGGACTAGCGGACAAGAGACCCAGTACTTC

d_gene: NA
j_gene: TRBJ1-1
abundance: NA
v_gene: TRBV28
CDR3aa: CASSPIEVRPEAFF
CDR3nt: TGTGCCAGCAGTCCTATCGAGGTAAGGCCTGAAGCTTTCTTT

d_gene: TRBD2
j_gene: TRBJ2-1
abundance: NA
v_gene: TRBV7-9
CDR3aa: CASSLRLAGWDEQFF
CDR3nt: TGTGCCAGCAGCTTGAGACTAGCGGGGTGGGATGAGCAGTTCTTC

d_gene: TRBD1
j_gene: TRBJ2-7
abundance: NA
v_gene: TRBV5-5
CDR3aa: CASGGIVGQGSYEQYF
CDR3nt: TGTGCCAGCGGGGGGATCGTGGGACAGGGCTCCTACGAGCAGTACTTC

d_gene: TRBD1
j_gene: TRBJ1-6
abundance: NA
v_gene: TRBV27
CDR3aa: CASNSLLTGVNSPLHF
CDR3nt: TGTGCCAGCAATTCCCTTCTTACAGGGGTTAATTCACCCCTCCACTTT

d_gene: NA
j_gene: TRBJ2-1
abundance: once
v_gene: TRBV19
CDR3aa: CASSIGWGHHNEQFF
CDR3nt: TGTGCCAGTAGTATAGGATGGGGGCACCACAATGAGCAGTTCTTC

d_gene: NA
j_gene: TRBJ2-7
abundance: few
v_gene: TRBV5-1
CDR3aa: CASSREGAYEQYF
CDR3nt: TGCGCCAGCAGCCGGGAGGGGGCTTATGAGCAGTACTTC

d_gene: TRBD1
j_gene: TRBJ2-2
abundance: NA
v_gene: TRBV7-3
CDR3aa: CASSSDRVTGELFF
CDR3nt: TGTGCCAGCAGCTCGGACAGGGTCACCGGGGAGCTGTTTTTT

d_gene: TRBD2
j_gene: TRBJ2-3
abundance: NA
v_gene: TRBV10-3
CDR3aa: CAISTSGKDTQYF
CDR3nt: TGTGCCATCAGCACTAGCGGGAAAGATACGCAGTATTTT

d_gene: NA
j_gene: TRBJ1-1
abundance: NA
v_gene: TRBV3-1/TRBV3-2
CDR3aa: CASSQVAGAMNTEAFF
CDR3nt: TGTGCCAGCAGCCAAGTGGCAGGGGCTATGAACACTGAAGCTTTCTTT

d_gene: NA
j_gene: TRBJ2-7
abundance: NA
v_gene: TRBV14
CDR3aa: CASAPVWGGTREQYF
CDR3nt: TGTGCCAGCGCCCCAGTTTGGGGGGGCACGAGGGAGCAGTACTTC

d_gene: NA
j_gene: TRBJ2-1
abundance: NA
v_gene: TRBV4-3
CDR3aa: CASSQDQAIYNEQFF
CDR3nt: TGCGCCAGCAGCCAAGATCAGGCAATCTACAATGAGCAGTTCTTC

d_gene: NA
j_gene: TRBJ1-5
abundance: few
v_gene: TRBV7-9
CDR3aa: CASSFSNQPQHF
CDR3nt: TGTGCCAGCAGCTTTTCGAATCAGCCCCAGCATTTT

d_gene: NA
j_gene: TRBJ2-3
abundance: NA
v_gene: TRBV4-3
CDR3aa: CASSQGGKGASTDTQYF
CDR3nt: TGCGCCAGCAGCCAAGGCGGGAAGGGGGCAAGCACAGATACGCAGTATTTT

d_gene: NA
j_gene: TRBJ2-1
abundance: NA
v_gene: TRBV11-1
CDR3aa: CASSLVLASVNEQFF
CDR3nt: TGTGCCAGCAGCTTAGTCCTAGCTAGTGTCAATGAGCAGTTCTTC

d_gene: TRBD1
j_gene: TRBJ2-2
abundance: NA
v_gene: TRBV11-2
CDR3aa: CASSPTGLQAGELFF
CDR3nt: TGTGCCAGCAGCCCGACAGGGTTGCAGGCCGGGGAGCTGTTTTTT

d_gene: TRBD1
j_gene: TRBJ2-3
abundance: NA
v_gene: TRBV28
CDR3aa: CASSWTGDDTQYF
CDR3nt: TGTGCCAGCAGTTGGACAGGGGACGATACGCAGTATTTT